Here is one T cell receptor (beta chain) with its context. Its cognate antigen is unknown. Amplification used 60 Vbeta primers and 13 Jbeta primers. Assay: immunoSEQ multiplex PCR; the TCRdb copy retains only in-frame clones and omits some. Among some 95,000 clones listed, roughly 80% were seen once. The data belong to a study of cytomegalovirus exposure and HLA in healthy donors. Each of the donors was a healthy bone marrow donor. Regarding the study as a whole: Accounts indicate the classifier identified cytomegalovirus status with strong specificity and sensitivity. For TCR beta chains, V- and J-gene trimming was later linked to a missense DCLRE1C variant. Another analysis was done later, and it associated more than 15,000 TCR beta sequences with HLA alleles at 0.05 false discovery rate.

The receptor was derived from a man in his forties or fifties in good health and CMV-seropositive. Sequenced sample: PBMCs.

The chain's CDR3 is CASSSSTGVNYGYTF. The CDR3 DNA follows: TGTGCCAGCAGCTCCTCGACAGGGGTTAACTATGGCTACACCTTC. V and J are TRBV7-2 and TRBJ1-2; 8 bases line up with TRBD1. This CDR3 is built from 15 residues. CDR1 and CDR2 from the germline V gene are SGHTA and FQGNSA. Trimming removed 4 bases from V and 1 base from J; junction bases left unmatched: 5.